The TCR beta chain under discussion was sequenced for a study of tumor-infiltrating lymphocytes in primary liver carcinoma. RNA and DNA were co-extracted from 20-30 mg of unsorted bulk tissue. cDNA specific to TCR beta was made from approximately 0.55 ug of total RNA, with a constant-region primer employed for priming. It was through three nested multiplex PCR rounds of slightly modified ARM-PCR that TCR beta libraries arose. A C-beta reverse primer and TRBV1-TRBV30 forward primers served in each of the first two PCR rounds, at 10 cycles apiece. TCRdb ran MiXCR on the multiplex PCR reads and lists one entry per CDR3 protein. The sample comprises roughly 120,000 distinct CDR3 sequences, approximately 64% of which are singletons, and around 8.4% rests with the top ten. CDR1 is SNHLY, CDR2 FYNNEI, per germline. V was clipped by 1 base and J by 6 bases, with 3 bases between them. There are 11 residues in the CDR3.

V is TRBV2 and J is TRBJ2-5; no reliable D call. Specimen: liver tumor tissue from sampling region 3. As to subset: tumor region T3, left-lateral pole. The clonotype was recovered from a woman aged 60-70 years with primary liver carcinoma and hepatitis B virus infection. CDR3 amino acids: CASSEEKTQYF. The CDR3 DNA is TGTGCCAGCAGTGAAGAAAAGACCCAGTACTTC.